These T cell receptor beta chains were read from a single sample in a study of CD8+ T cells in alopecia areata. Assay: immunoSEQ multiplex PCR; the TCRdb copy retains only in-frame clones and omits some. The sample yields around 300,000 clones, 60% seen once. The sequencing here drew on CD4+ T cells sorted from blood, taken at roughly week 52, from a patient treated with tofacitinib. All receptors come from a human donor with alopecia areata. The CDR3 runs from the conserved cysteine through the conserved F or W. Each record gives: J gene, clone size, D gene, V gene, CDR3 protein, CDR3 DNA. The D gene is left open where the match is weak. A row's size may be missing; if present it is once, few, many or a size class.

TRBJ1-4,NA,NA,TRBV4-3,CASSQDLGRSEKLFF,TGCGCCAGCAGCCAAGATTTGGGACGGTCTGAAAAACTGTTTTTT
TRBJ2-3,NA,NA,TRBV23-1,CASSRAMGAGDTQYF,TGCGCCAGCTCCCGGGCCATGGGAGCGGGAGATACGCAGTATTTT
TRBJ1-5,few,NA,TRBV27,CASSLARGASSNQPQHF,TGTGCCAGCAGTTTAGCTCGAGGGGCGTCTAGCAATCAGCCCCAGCATTTT
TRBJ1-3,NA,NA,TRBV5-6,CASSLGPGSKFVTIYF,TGTGCCAGCAGCTTGGGTCCTGGGTCGAAATTTGTCACCATATATTTT
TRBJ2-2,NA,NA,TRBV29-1,CSVVTRWDTGELFF,TGCAGCGTTGTAACCAGGTGGGACACCGGGGAGCTGTTTTTT
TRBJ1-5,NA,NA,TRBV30,CAWSVRSGAQEPQHF,TGTGCCTGGAGTGTACGATCAGGGGCCCAGGAGCCCCAGCATTTT
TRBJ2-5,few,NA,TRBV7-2,CASSSNRAYQETQYF,TGTGCCAGCAGCTCAAACAGGGCTTACCAAGAGACCCAGTACTTC
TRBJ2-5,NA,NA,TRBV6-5,CASSYSSLVKSLLYF,TGTGCCAGCAGTTACTCGAGCCTTGTTAAGTCCCTACTGTACTTC
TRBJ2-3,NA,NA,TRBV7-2,CASSWFSSTDTQYF,TGTGCCAGCAGCTGGTTCTCTAGCACAGATACGCAGTATTTT
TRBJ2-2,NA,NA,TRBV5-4,CASSLLTGKVFF,TGTGCCAGCAGCTTGCTTACAGGGAAGGTGTTTTTT
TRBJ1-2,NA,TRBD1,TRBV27,CASRGTGGRVSSYTF,TGTGCCAGCAGGGGGACAGGGGGGCGGGTATCCAGCTACACCTTC
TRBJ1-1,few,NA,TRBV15,CATSTSRTGNTEAFF,TGTGCCACCAGCACTAGCAGGACGGGGAACACTGAAGCTTTCTTT
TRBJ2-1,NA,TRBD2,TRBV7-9,CASSPGLAGGLYNEQFF,TGTGCCAGCAGCCCGGGACTAGCGGGGGGCCTGTACAATGAGCAGTTCTTC
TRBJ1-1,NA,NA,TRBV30,CAWSVRAGLAAFF,TGTGCCTGGAGTGTACGGGCAGGGCTTGCGGCTTTCTTT
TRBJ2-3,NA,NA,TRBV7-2,CASTKRYTDTQYF,TGTGCCAGCACCAAAAGATACACAGATACGCAGTATTTT
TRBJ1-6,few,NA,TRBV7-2,CASSLGYANSPLHF,TGTGCCAGCAGCTTGGGCTACGCTAATTCACCCCTCCACTTT
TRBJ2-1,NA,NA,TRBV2,CASSVRVYNEQFF,TGTGCCAGCAGTGTTAGGGTCTACAATGAGCAGTTCTTC
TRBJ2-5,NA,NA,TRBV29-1,CSVWTFETQYF,TGCAGCGTTTGGACGTTCGAGACCCAGTACTTC
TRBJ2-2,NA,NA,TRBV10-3,CAISHRTDTGELFF,TGTGCCATCAGTCACCGGACGGACACCGGGGAGCTGTTTTTT
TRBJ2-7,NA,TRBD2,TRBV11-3,CASSFGGAYEQYF,TGTGCCAGCAGCTTCGGGGGGGCCTACGAGCAGTACTTC
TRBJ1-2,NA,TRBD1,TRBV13,CASSLQQGGYGYTF,TGTGCCAGCAGCTTACAACAGGGGGGCTATGGCTACACCTTC
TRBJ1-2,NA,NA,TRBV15,CATSRAYGTPNYGYTF,TGTGCCACCAGCAGAGCGTACGGGACACCTAACTATGGCTACACCTTC
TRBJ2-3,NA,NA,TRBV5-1,CASSFLGLEDTQYF,TGCGCCAGCAGCTTTTTGGGGTTGGAGGATACGCAGTATTTT
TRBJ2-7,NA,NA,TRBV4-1,CASSRLPDRYEQYF,TGCGCCAGCAGCCGGCTTCCAGACCGCTACGAGCAGTACTTC
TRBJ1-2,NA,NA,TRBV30,CAWSVGPLVAGYTF,TGTGCCTGGAGTGTAGGTCCGCTTGTAGCCGGCTACACCTTC
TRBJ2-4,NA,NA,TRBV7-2,CASSSLQWRHKENIQYF,TGTGCCAGCAGCTCACTCCAATGGAGACATAAGGAGAACATTCAGTACTTC
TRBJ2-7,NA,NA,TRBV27,CASSPLSRVENEQYF,TGTGCCAGCAGCCCGCTAAGCAGGGTAGAAAACGAGCAGTACTTC
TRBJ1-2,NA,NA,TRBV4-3,CASSQEGHLYGYTF,TGCGCCAGCAGCCAAGAGGGACACCTCTATGGCTACACCTTC
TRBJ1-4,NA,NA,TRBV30,CAWTQGFGEKLFF,TGTGCCTGGACACAGGGTTTTGGTGAAAAACTGTTTTTT
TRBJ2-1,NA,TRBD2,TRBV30,CAWSGGREDEQFF,TGTGCCTGGTCGGGGGGGCGTGAGGATGAGCAGTTCTTC
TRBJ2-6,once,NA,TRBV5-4,CASSLGGSGANVLTF,TGTGCCAGCAGCTTGGGTGGGTCTGGGGCCAACGTCCTGACTTTC
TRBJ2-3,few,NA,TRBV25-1,CASSVGTDTQYF,TGTGCCAGCAGTGTGGGAACAGATACGCAGTATTTT
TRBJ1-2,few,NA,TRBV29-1,CSVAGGSANYGYTF,TGCAGCGTTGCTGGGGGTTCGGCGAACTATGGCTACACCTTC
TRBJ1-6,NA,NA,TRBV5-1,CASTGPNSPLHF,TGCGCCAGCACGGGACCGAATTCACCCCTCCACTTT
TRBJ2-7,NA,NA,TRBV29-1,CSVRQGPHEQYF,TGCAGCGTTAGGCAGGGACCCCACGAGCAGTACTTC
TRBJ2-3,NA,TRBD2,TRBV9,CASSVGFAGGHTQYF,TGTGCCAGCAGCGTAGGTTTTGCGGGGGGGCATACGCAGTATTTT
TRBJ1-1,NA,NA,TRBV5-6,CASSSGGFNTEAFF,TGTGCCAGCAGCTCGGGGGGCTTCAACACTGAAGCTTTCTTT
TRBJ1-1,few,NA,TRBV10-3,CAISARGQGSEAFF,TGTGCCATCAGTGCGCGGGGGCAGGGATCTGAAGCTTTCTTT
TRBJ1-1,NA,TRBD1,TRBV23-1,CASSQYPRQGDRGGAFF,TGCGCCAGCAGTCAATATCCGCGACAGGGTGATCGGGGAGGAGCTTTCTTT
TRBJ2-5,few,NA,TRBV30,CAWSVGQETQYF,TGTGCCTGGAGTGTGGGGCAAGAGACCCAGTACTTC
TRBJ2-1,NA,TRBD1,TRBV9,CASSVGTGVLNEQFF,TGTGCCAGCAGCGTGGGGACAGGGGTTCTGAATGAGCAGTTCTTC
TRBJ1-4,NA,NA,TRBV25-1,CASSEAGGVGEKLFF,TGTGCCAGCAGTGAAGCGGGGGGCGTCGGAGAAAAACTGTTTTTT
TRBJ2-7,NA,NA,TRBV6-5,CASSPRTATYEQYF,TGTGCCAGCAGTCCCAGGACGGCTACCTACGAGCAGTACTTC
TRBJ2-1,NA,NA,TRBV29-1,CSVGPRDPLFNEQFF,TGCAGCGTTGGGCCCCGGGACCCCCTCTTCAATGAGCAGTTCTTC
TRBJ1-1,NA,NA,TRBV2,CASSGLGAFTEAFF,TGTGCCAGCAGTGGTTTAGGGGCCTTCACTGAAGCTTTCTTT
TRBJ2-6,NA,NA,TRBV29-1,CSVHSGANVLTF,TGCAGCGTCCACTCTGGGGCCAACGTCCTGACTTTC
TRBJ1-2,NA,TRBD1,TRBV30,CAWSGTGGRGYTF,TGTGCCTGGAGTGGAACAGGGGGCAGGGGCTACACCTTC
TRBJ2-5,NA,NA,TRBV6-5,CASRPRTSGETQYF,TGTGCCAGCAGACCCCGGACCTCAGGGGAGACCCAGTACTTC
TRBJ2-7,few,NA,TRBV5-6,CASSPPGVRYEQYF,TGTGCCAGCAGCCCTCCGGGGGTAAGGTACGAGCAGTACTTC
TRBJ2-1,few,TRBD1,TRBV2,CASTDRGNEQFF,TGTGCCAGCACCGACAGGGGTAATGAGCAGTTCTTC
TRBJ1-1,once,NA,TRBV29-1,CSVESQGPEAFF,TGCAGCGTTGAAAGCCAGGGTCCTGAAGCTTTCTTT
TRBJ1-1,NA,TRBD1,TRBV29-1,CSVEDRVVTEAFF,TGCAGCGTTGAGGACAGGGTGGTCACTGAAGCTTTCTTT
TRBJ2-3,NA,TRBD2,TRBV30,CAWSFGGDADTQYF,TGTGCCTGGAGTTTCGGGGGGGATGCAGATACGCAGTATTTT
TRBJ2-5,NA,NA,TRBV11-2,CASSLFKGTSGMIKTQYF,TGTGCCAGCAGCTTATTTAAGGGAACATCAGGGATGATAAAGACCCAGTACTTC
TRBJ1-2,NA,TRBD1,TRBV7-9,CASSLGQGDYGYTF,TGTGCCAGCAGCCTGGGACAGGGAGACTATGGCTACACCTTC